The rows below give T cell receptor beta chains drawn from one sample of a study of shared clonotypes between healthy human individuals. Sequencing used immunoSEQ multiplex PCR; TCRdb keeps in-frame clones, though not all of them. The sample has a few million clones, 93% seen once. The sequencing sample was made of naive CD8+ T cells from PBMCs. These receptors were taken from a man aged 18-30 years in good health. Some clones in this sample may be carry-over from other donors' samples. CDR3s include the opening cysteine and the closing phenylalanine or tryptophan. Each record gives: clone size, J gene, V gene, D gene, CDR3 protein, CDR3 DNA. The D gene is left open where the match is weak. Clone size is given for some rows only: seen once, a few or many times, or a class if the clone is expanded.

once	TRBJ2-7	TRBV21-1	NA	CASSKAMGLYEQYF	TGTGCCAGCAGCAAAGCCATGGGGCTATACGAGCAGTACTTC
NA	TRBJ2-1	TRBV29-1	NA	CSVELIGDSPADEQFF	TGCAGCGTTGAACTAATCGGGGACTCCCCGGCGGATGAGCAGTTCTTC
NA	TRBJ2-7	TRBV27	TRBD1	CASSSIRTGDEQYF	TGTGCCAGCAGTTCGATTAGGACAGGGGACGAGCAGTACTTC
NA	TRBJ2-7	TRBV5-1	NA	CASSFAGFAYEQYF	TGCGCCAGCAGCTTTGCAGGGTTCGCCTACGAGCAGTACTTC
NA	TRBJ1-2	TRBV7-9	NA	CASSPPDRSDYGYTF	TGTGCCAGCAGCCCCCCTGACAGATCGGACTATGGCTACACCTTC
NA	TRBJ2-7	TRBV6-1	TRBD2	CASSGTSGSTSFQQYF	TGTGCCAGCAGTGGGACTAGCGGGAGTACCTCTTTCCAGCAGTACTTC
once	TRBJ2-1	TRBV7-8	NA	CASSPGGTYTYNEQFF	TGTGCCAGCAGCCCCGGCGGGACTTATACCTACAATGAGCAGTTCTTC
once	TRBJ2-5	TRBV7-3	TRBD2	CASSRGLAGVETQYF	TGTGCCAGCAGCCGGGGACTAGCGGGAGTTGAGACCCAGTACTTC
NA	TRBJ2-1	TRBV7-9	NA	CASSRGRTRSYNEQFF	TGTGCCAGCAGCCGTGGCCGCACCCGCTCCTACAATGAGCAGTTCTTC
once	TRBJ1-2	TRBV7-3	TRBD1	CASSPRTGYGYTF	TGTGCCAGCAGCCCACGGACAGGATATGGCTACACCTTC
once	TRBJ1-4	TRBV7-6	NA	CASSSTGEGLNEKLFF	TGTGCCAGCAGCTCCACCGGCGAGGGGCTTAATGAAAAACTGTTTTTT
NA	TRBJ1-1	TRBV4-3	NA	CASSQNVRAFNTEAFF	TGCGCCAGCAGCCAGAACGTCAGGGCCTTTAACACTGAAGCTTTCTTT
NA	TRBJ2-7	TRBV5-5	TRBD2	CASSPGLAGAEEQYF	TGTGCCAGCAGCCCGGGACTAGCGGGAGCGGAAGAGCAGTACTTC
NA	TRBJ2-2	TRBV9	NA	CASSVLRSFRDTGELFF	TGTGCCAGCAGCGTCCTCCGGTCCTTTCGGGACACCGGGGAGCTGTTTTTT
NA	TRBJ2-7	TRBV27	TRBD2	CASSYSSGRVAYEQYF	TGTGCCAGCAGTTACAGTAGCGGGAGGGTTGCCTACGAGCAGTACTTC
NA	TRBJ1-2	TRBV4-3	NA	CASSQLRDGGYTF	TGCGCCAGCAGCCAACTAAGGGACGGCGGCTACACCTTC